This is a list of T cell receptor beta chains from one sample in a study of blood T cell repertoires in COVID-19. Generated by immunoSEQ multiplex PCR, the TCRdb table keeps only in-frame clones and is missing some. The table includes over 55,000 clones, more than 75% detected once. Sample: peripheral blood. These receptors originate from a human donor with active COVID-19. The donor label of this sample is uncertain. Both conserved end residues are part of each CDR3. D genes are given only for firm matches. Not all rows give a size; the values are once, few, many and, for expanded clones, a class.

j_gene,len,v_gene,d_gene,abundance,CDR3nt,CDR3aa
TRBJ2-1,16,TRBV9,TRBD2,-,TGTGCCAGCAGCGTCGTACTAGCGGGAGGATTGAGTGAGCAGTTCTTC,CASSVVLAGGLSEQFF
TRBJ2-3,15,TRBV4-2,TRBD2,-,TGTGCCAGCAGCTCCCAGACTAGCGTCACAGATACGCAGTATTTT,CASSSQTSVTDTQYF
TRBJ2-7,14,TRBV5-1,TRBD1,-,TGCGCCAGCAGCCTATCCACAGGGGGAGACGAGCAGTACTTC,CASSLSTGGDEQYF
TRBJ1-3,21,TRBV12-5,TRBD1,-,TGTGCTAGTGGACCATCTATGTTCGGGGACAGGAACGACTACTCTGGAAACACCATATATTTT,CASGPSMFGDRNDYSGNTIYF
TRBJ2-5,17,TRBV28,TRBD1,-,TGTGCCAGCAGTTACTCCAGGGGGCGCGGGATCCGGGAGACCCAGTACTTC,CASSYSRGRGIRETQYF
TRBJ2-4,15,TRBV4-3,-,-,TGCGCCAGCAGCCAAGATACCGGGGGCAAAAACATTCAGTACTTC,CASSQDTGGKNIQYF
TRBJ1-5,14,TRBV5-6,-,few,TGTGCCAGCAGCCTGACAGGATGGGGTCAGCCCCAGCATTTT,CASSLTGWGQPQHF
TRBJ1-6,17,TRBV4-1,-,few,TGCGCCAGCAGCTTACCGAGGCCTTCCAGACGTTATTCACCCCTCCACTTT,CASSLPRPSRRYSPLHF
TRBJ1-2,15,TRBV6-5,-,-,TGTGCCAGCAGGGAGGAAGGAAGAGTAAGCGGTGGCTACACCTTC,CASREEGRVSGGYTF
TRBJ2-1,15,TRBV7-3,-,-,TGTGCCAGCAGCTCCCTAGCGACCTCCTACAATGAGCAGTTCTTC,CASSSLATSYNEQFF
TRBJ2-1,15,TRBV12-1,-,-,TGTGCCAGCAGCTTCAGACAGGCTCCGAGCGATGAGCAGTTCTTC,CASSFRQAPSDEQFF
TRBJ2-5,13,TRBV7-2,-,-,TGTGCCAGCAGCTCGCTGACCCCGGGGACCCAGTACTTC,CASSSLTPGTQYF
TRBJ2-4,14,TRBV3-1/TRBV3-2,TRBD2,-,TGTGCCAGCAGCCAAACGGGGGGGAGAAACATTCAGTACTTC,CASSQTGGRNIQYF
TRBJ2-6,17,TRBV7-9,-,-,TGTGCCAGCAGCTTAGCGGGAGGCCCCTCTGGGGCCAACGTCCTGACTTTC,CASSLAGGPSGANVLTF
TRBJ2-5,14,TRBV5-1,-,-,TGCGCCAGCAACCCACAGGGAGGGAAAGAGACCCAGTACTTC,CASNPQGGKETQYF
TRBJ1-3,15,TRBV4-3,TRBD1,-,TGCGCCAGCAGCCCAATGGGACAGGGTGAAAACACCATATATTTT,CASSPMGQGENTIYF
TRBJ1-2,13,TRBV5-4,-,few,TGTGCCAGCAGCTTGGCAGGGAATCTCGGCTACACCTTC,CASSLAGNLGYTF
TRBJ1-4,15,TRBV7-9,-,-,TGTGCCAGCAGCCCCCGTCGAGTTGATAATGAAAAACTGTTTTTT,CASSPRRVDNEKLFF
TRBJ1-2,17,TRBV7-2,-,-,TGTGCCAGCAGCCTCAGGTCCGGGGTCGCTAATCCATATGGCTACACCTTC,CASSLRSGVANPYGYTF
TRBJ2-5,14,TRBV29-1,-,-,TGCAGCGTCGCAAAGGGCGGGTACAAAGAGACCCAGTACTTC,CSVAKGGYKETQYF
TRBJ2-7,13,TRBV19,-,-,TGTGCCAGTAGTATATCCGACAGCTACGAGCAGTACTTC,CASSISDSYEQYF
TRBJ2-3,16,TRBV11-2,TRBD1,-,TGTGCCAGCAGCTCCACCGGGACAGGACTCACAGATACGCAGTATTTT,CASSSTGTGLTDTQYF
TRBJ2-3,16,TRBV29-1,-,-,TGCAGCGTTGATGATCCGGGTTGGCCGAGCACAGATACGCAGTATTTT,CSVDDPGWPSTDTQYF
TRBJ1-3,16,TRBV4-2,-,many,TGTGCCAGCAGCCAAGATACGGGATACTCTGGAAACACCATATATTTT,CASSQDTGYSGNTIYF
TRBJ2-7,16,TRBV5-6,TRBD1,-,TGTGCCAGCAGCCTTCCGGGACAGGGACACTCCTACGAGCAGTACTTC,CASSLPGQGHSYEQYF
TRBJ1-2,17,TRBV6-2/TRBV6-3,TRBD1,-,TGTGCCAGCAGTTACGGGACAGGGTCCCTCAGAAACTATGGCTACACCTTC,CASSYGTGSLRNYGYTF
TRBJ2-5,14,TRBV5-1,TRBD2,few,TGCGCCAGCAAAGGGGTCAGGGAGGGAGAGACCCAGTACTTC,CASKGVREGETQYF
TRBJ2-7,13,TRBV7-2,-,-,TGTGCCAGCAGCTCGACGAACAGCTACGAGCAGTACTTC,CASSSTNSYEQYF
TRBJ2-7,14,TRBV9,TRBD1,-,TGTGCCAGCAGCAGACGGACAGGGGGGAACGAGCAGTACTTC,CASSRRTGGNEQYF
TRBJ2-3,16,TRBV2,TRBD2,few,TGTGCCAGCAGAGAAAGGTTCGGGACTAGTATTGATACGCAGTATTTT,CASRERFGTSIDTQYF
TRBJ2-1,12,TRBV18,-,-,TGTGCCAGCTCACCCGCCGGCGGTGAGCAGTTCTTC,CASSPAGGEQFF
TRBJ1-1,15,TRBV28,-,once,TGTGCCAGCAGTGGCGGGGGTTTGATGAACACTGAAGCTTTCTTT,CASSGGGLMNTEAFF
TRBJ2-1,16,TRBV5-1,TRBD2,-,TGCGCCAGCAGCCGGTTAGCGGGGGGCACCTACAATGAGCAGTTCTTC,CASSRLAGGTYNEQFF
TRBJ1-1,17,TRBV25-1,-,-,TGTGCCAGCAGTGAGCGAGACAGGTGGTGGGGTAACACTGAAGCTTTCTTT,CASSERDRWWGNTEAFF
TRBJ2-7,15,TRBV11-3,TRBD1,-,TGTGCCAGCAGCTTAGGGGGACAGGGTAAGAACGAGCAGTACTTC,CASSLGGQGKNEQYF
TRBJ2-5,13,TRBV2,TRBD1,-,TGTGCCAGCAGCGGACAGGACCAAGAGACCCAGTACTTC,CASSGQDQETQYF
TRBJ1-4,15,TRBV11-3,-,-,TGTGCCAGCAGCGGAACAGGGCCCACTAATGAAAAACTGTTTTTT,CASSGTGPTNEKLFF
TRBJ1-1,15,TRBV5-6,-,-,TGTGCCAGCAGCTTGGGAGTCTACCAGAACACTGAAGCTTTCTTT,CASSLGVYQNTEAFF
TRBJ2-1,15,TRBV7-2,TRBD2,-,TGTGCCAGCAGCTTTATAGCGGGGGAAAACAATGAGCAGTTCTTC,CASSFIAGENNEQFF
TRBJ1-1,16,TRBV7-9,-,-,TGTGCCAGCAGCCCGGCGGGGAAGGGTGAGAAAACTGAAGCTTTCTTT,CASSPAGKGEKTEAFF
TRBJ2-1,15,TRBV10-3,TRBD2,-,TGTGCCATCAGTCTCGGACTAGCGGGAGATGATGAGCAGTTCTTC,CAISLGLAGDDEQFF
TRBJ1-3,15,TRBV3-1/TRBV3-2,-,-,TGTGCCAGCAGCCGCAGGGCCAGCTCTGGAAACACCATATATTTT,CASSRRASSGNTIYF
TRBJ2-2,13,TRBV4-2,-,-,TGTGCCAGCAGCTTAGCCGTTTCCGGGGAGCTGTTTTTT,CASSLAVSGELFF
TRBJ1-5,17,TRBV15,-,few,TGTGCCACCAGCAGCCAACAGGGAAAGGGTAGCAATCAGCCCCAGCATTTT,CATSSQQGKGSNQPQHF
TRBJ2-7,15,TRBV25-1,-,-,TGTGCCAGCAGTGAATCGGGGGACGCCTCCTACGAGCAGTACTTC,CASSESGDASYEQYF
TRBJ2-3,14,TRBV7-9,TRBD2,-,TGTGCCAGCAGCTTAAGCGGGGGGCCAGATACGCAGTATTTT,CASSLSGGPDTQYF
TRBJ2-3,13,TRBV10-3,-,-,TGTGCCAGCACAGGGGAGGAGGAAGATACGCAGTATTTT,CASTGEEEDTQYF
TRBJ2-5,14,TRBV18,-,-,TGTGCCAGCTCACCAGCAGAGTCTAGAGAGACCCAGTACTTC,CASSPAESRETQYF
TRBJ1-1,15,TRBV19,-,-,TGTGCCAGTACCAATTACAGGGCCTGGAACACTGAAGCTTTCTTT,CASTNYRAWNTEAFF
TRBJ2-1,12,TRBV24-1,-,-,TGTGCCACCAGTGATTTTAACAATGAGCAGTTCTTC,CATSDFNNEQFF
TRBJ2-5,14,TRBV5-1,TRBD1,-,TGCGCCAGCAGTCGGGACAGGGGCCAAGGGACCCAGTACTTC,CASSRDRGQGTQYF
TRBJ2-5,14,TRBV5-6,-,-,TGTGCCAGCAGCTTGGTACAGCTCCAAGAGACCCAGTACTTC,CASSLVQLQETQYF
TRBJ2-5,16,TRBV4-1,-,-,TGCGCCAGCAGCCAAGATTTCCTTTCGGAGGAAGAGACCCAGTACTTC,CASSQDFLSEEETQYF
TRBJ1-1,14,TRBV27,-,-,TGTGCCAGCAGTTTATATCGGGGATACACTGAAGCTTTCTTT,CASSLYRGYTEAFF
TRBJ2-7,13,TRBV5-1,-,-,TGCGCCAGCAGCTTGTTAATATCCTACGAGCAGTACTTC,CASSLLISYEQYF